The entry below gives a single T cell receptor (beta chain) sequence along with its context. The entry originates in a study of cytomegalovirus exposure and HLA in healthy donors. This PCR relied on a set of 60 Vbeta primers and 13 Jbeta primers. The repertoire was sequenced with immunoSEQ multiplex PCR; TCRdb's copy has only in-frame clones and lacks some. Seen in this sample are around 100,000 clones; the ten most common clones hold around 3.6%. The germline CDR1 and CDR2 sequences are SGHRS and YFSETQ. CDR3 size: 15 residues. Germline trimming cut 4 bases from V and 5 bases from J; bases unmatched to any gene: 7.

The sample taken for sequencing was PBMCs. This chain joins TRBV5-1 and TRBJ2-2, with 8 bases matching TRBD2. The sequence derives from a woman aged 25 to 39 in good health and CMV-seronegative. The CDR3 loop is CASSLATGGTGELFF. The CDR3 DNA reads TGCGCCAGCAGCCTTGCTACGGGAGGGACCGGGGAGCTGTTTTTT.